The 27 T cell receptor beta chains below all came from one sample that was sequenced in a study of control samples from healthy donors and cancer patients. TCRdb's copy holds only in-frame clones and misses some; the assay was immunoSEQ multiplex PCR. The sample records some 110,000 clones, 70% to 90% being singletons. The material sequenced was blood. The receptors were sampled from a woman between 70 and 85 years old in good health.

The chain combines TRBV5-6 with TRBJ2-5; D gene uncertain. Trimming removed 1 base at V and 3 bases at J, with 10 bases between. Germline CDR1 reads SGHDT; CDR2 reads YYEEEE. The length of the CDR3 is 14 residues. Here the CDR3 DNA reads TGTGCCAGCAGCTTGCTTGGGTACGAAGAGACCCAGTACTTC. Its protein is CASSLLGYEETQYF.

The chain employs TRBV6-6 and TRBJ2-3; perhaps TRBD2 as D (5 bases). The CDR3 totals 15 residues. CDR1 is MNHNY and CDR2 is SVGAGI in the germline V gene (reference sequence). V was shortened by 4 bases and J by 5 bases, with 16 bases between the two germline ends. The CDR3 here is CASSSTGSSGDTQYF. The DNA of the CDR3 is TGTGCCAGCAGTTCCACGGGGAGCTCCGGAGATACGCAGTATTTT.

The rearrangement links TRBV19 to TRBJ1-5; the D gene is possibly TRBD1 (6 bases). From germline, CDR1 is LNHDA and CDR2 SQIVND (reference sequence). CDR3 length: 14 residues. The V end was cut by 9 bases, the J end by 7 bases, with 19 bases between. CDR3 bases: TGTGCCAGCAGTTCGCCAGGGGAAGCCCAGCCCCAGCATTTT. It specifies CASSSPGEAQPQHF.

This clone was recorded only once. The rearrangement joins TRBV5-6 to TRBJ2-2, with TRBD1 matching 7 bases. J lost 4 bases, V lost 4 bases, and 4 bases had no gene match. This CDR3 spans 14 amino acids. In germline, CDR1 is SGHDT, CDR2 YYEEEE. This CDR3 reads CASSRQGGTGELFF. DNA for the CDR3: TGTGCCAGCAGCCGACAGGGTGGCACCGGGGAGCTGTTTTTT.

V and J are TRBV4-2 and TRBJ2-1, with TRBD2 matching over 13 bases. Germline CDR1 LGHNA, CDR2 YNFKEQ. This CDR3 is built from 19 residues. V lost 4 bases, J lost 0 bases, and 9 bases stayed unmatched. CDR3 loop: CASSPIGLAGASSYNEQFF. The CDR3, as DNA: TGTGCCAGCAGCCCGATCGGACTAGCGGGGGCCAGCTCCTACAATGAGCAGTTCTTC.

V is TRBV3-1 (or the pseudogene TRBV3-2) and J is TRBJ1-2, with TRBD1 matching 7 bases. With V trimmed by 4 bases and J by 5 bases, 7 bases remained unmatched. Germline-derived CDR1 and CDR2 are LGHDT and YNNKEL (reference sequence). This CDR3 comprises 14 residues. Written as DNA, the CDR3 is TGTGCCAGCAGCCCCGCACCAGGGGGTTATGGCTACACCTTC. This encodes CASSPAPGGYGYTF.

The rearrangement uses TRBV5-1 and TRBJ1-5; TRBD1 might be the D (5 bases). CDR3 length equals 15 residues. The V gene lost 6 bases and the J gene lost 0 bases, with 13 bases spanning the gap. The V gene's germline CDR1 is SGHRS and CDR2 YFSETQ. DNA of the CDR3: TGCGCCAGCATAAAGGACACCGATAGCAATCAGCCCCAGCATTTT. Protein: CASIKDTDSNQPQHF. The full variable domain, its missing parts supplied by reference TRBV5-1 and TRBJ1-5, is KAGVTQTPRYLIKTRGQQVTLSCSPISGHRSVSWYQQTPGQGLQFLFEYFSETQRNKGNFPGRFSGRQFSNSRSEMNVSTLELGDSALYLCASIKDTDSNQPQHFGDGTRLSIL.

V gene TRBV19 combines with J gene TRBJ1-3, with D unclear. The CDR3 contains 13 residues. Germline CDR1 is LNHDA and CDR2 is SQIVND (reference sequence). Trimming stripped 6 bases from V and 1 base from J, with 7 bases between. The CDR3 DNA follows: TGTGCCAGTAGCTCGCAGTCTGGAAACACCATATATTTT. Its protein is CASSSQSGNTIYF.

V gene TRBV3-1 (or the pseudogene TRBV3-2) combines with J gene TRBJ2-4; D uncertain. Looked up from germline, CDR1 is LGHDT and CDR2 is YNNKEL (reference sequence). Trimming removed 5 bases from V and 4 bases from J, with 21 bases in between. The CDR3 spans 17 residues. The CDR3 DNA is TGTGCCAGCAGCTACGAGTGTCCCATTTGCAAAAAAAACATTCAGTACTTC. This gives the protein CASSYECPICKKNIQYF.

The rearrangement uses TRBV10-1 and TRBJ1-6, with D possibly matching TRBD1 (5 bases). The CDR3 length is 14 residues. CDR1 WNHNN and CDR2 SYGVQD come from the germline V gene (reference sequence). Trimming pared 4 bases from V and 4 bases from J, leaving 8 bases between. The CDR3 DNA reads TGCGCCAGCAGTGTCGGGGGGTATAATTCACCCCTCCACTTT. Translation gives CASSVGGYNSPLHF.

The chain recombines TRBV19 with TRBJ1-1, with D perhaps matching TRBD1 (6 bases). Trimming shortened V by 8 bases and J by 0 bases, and 13 bases separated the two germline ends. This CDR3 spans 14 amino acids. In germline, CDR1 is LNHDA, CDR2 SQIVND (reference sequence). Here the CDR3 reads CASDTGRMNTEAFF. DNA of the CDR3: TGTGCCAGTGACACAGGGCGAATGAACACTGAAGCTTTCTTT.

The gene calls are TRBV18 and TRBJ2-1; 8 bases are shared with TRBD2. V was pared by 0 bases and J by 9 bases, with 7 bases of the junction left unmatched. Germline CDR1 and CDR2: KGHSH and LQKENI. The length of the CDR3 is 15 residues. CDR3 amino acids: CASSPPAAGVGEQFF. CDR3 bases: TGTGCCAGCTCACCACCAGCAGCGGGGGTGGGTGAGCAGTTCTTC.

The chain employs TRBV12-5 and TRBJ1-1; D gene uncertain. This CDR3 spans 12 amino acids. Per germline, CDR1 LGHNT and CDR2 FRNRAP. V was trimmed by 1 base and J by 11 bases, leaving 11 bases between them. CDR3 amino acids: CASGLDRTRAFF. CDR3 coding DNA: TGTGCTAGTGGTTTGGACCGGACGCGGGCTTTCTTT. The variable domain in full, with the rest retrieved from reference TRBV12-5 and TRBJ1-1, is DARVTQTPRHKVTEMGQEVTMRCQPILGHNTVFWYRQTMMQGLELLAYFRNRAPLDDSGMPKDRFSAEMPDATLATLKIQPSEPRDSAVYFCASGLDRTRAFFGQGTRLTVV.

The chain recombines TRBV4-1 with TRBJ2-7, with D maybe TRBD2 (6 bases). This CDR3 is 16 amino acids long. Trimming left V 4 bases short and J 5 bases short, with 21 bases between. CDR1 and CDR2 (germline): MGHRA, YSYEKL. The CDR3 nucleotides are TGCGCCAGCAGCCCCATCGGAGGGGTCATCCCGGACGAGCAGTACTTC. Its translation: CASSPIGGVIPDEQYF.

J is TRBJ2-3 and V is TRBV19, with no clear D. CDR3 length: 14 amino acids. Per the germline V gene, CDR1 is LNHDA and CDR2 is SQIVND (reference sequence). V was clipped by 9 bases and J by 1 base, with 14 bases between them. CDR3 DNA: TGTGCCAGCAGACCCGTGGGCGGCACAGATACGCAGTATTTT. As protein: CASRPVGGTDTQYF.

The chain is built from TRBV4-3 and TRBJ1-4, with D possibly being TRBD1 (5 bases). Trimming removed 0 bases at V and 0 bases at J, with 17 bases between. Germline CDR1 LGHNA, CDR2 YSLEER. The CDR3 is 19 amino acids. This CDR3 is CASSQDGRAGVATNEKLFF. The DNA for the CDR3 is TGCGCCAGCAGCCAAGATGGCAGGGCTGGGGTAGCAACTAATGAAAAACTGTTTTTT.

V gene TRBV5-1 combines with J gene TRBJ2-1; weak D call: TRBD2 (6 bases). The V and J ends lost 6 bases and 6 bases respectively, with 19 bases between them. This CDR3 comprises 15 residues. Germline assignment: CDR1 SGHRS and CDR2 YFSETQ. CDR3 sequence: CASTWGESAGNEQFF. The CDR3 bases are TGCGCCAGCACCTGGGGGGAAAGCGCCGGCAATGAGCAGTTCTTC.

The chain combines TRBV4-1 with TRBJ1-1, with 11 bases matching TRBD1. V gave up 4 bases and J gave up 5 bases; unmatched junction bases: 9. CDR1 and CDR2 (germline): MGHRA, YSYEKL. This CDR3 is 16 amino acids long. CDR3 nucleotide sequence: TGCGCCAGCAGCCTAAGAGGACAGGGGGCGCGGACTGAAGCTTTCTTT. Protein: CASSLRGQGARTEAFF.

This clone has only one observation. The J gene is TRBJ1-1, the V gene TRBV29-1; tentatively, D is TRBD1 (6 bases). Germline V CDR1 and CDR2: SQVTM, ANQGSEA. The CDR3 runs to 13 residues. V lost 4 bases and J 3 bases, leaving 12 bases between the germline ends. The CDR3 nucleotides are TGCAGCGTTGCCAGAGAGGGGGACACTGAAGCTTTCTTT. Its translation: CSVAREGDTEAFF.

The chain employs TRBV7-8 and TRBJ1-2; 9 bases line up with TRBD1. Per the germline V gene, CDR1 is SGHVS and CDR2 is FQNEAQ. J lost 1 base, V lost 4 bases, and 1 base had no gene match. The CDR3 totals 14 residues. The chain's CDR3 is CASSSGQGNYGYTF. The DNA for the CDR3 is TGTGCCAGCAGCTCGGGACAGGGTAACTATGGCTACACCTTC.

This rearrangement joins TRBV7-3 to TRBJ1-1; D is undetermined. The ends were cut back, 4 bases at V and 0 bases at J, with 6 bases in the middle. From germline, CDR1 is SGHTA and CDR2 FQGTGA. This CDR3 spans 13 amino acids. This CDR3 is CASSWTVNTEAFF. CDR3 in DNA: TGTGCCAGCAGCTGGACGGTGAACACTGAAGCTTTCTTT.

The chain carries TRBV3-1 (or the pseudogene TRBV3-2) and TRBJ2-5; tentatively, D is TRBD2 (5 bases). This CDR3 is 12 amino acids long. With 7 bases removed from V and 5 bases from J, the gap between germline ends came to 11 bases. CDR1 and CDR2 (germline): LGHDT, YNNKEL (reference sequence). The CDR3 region is CASTLAEETQYF. CDR3 nucleotide sequence: TGTGCCAGCACCCTAGCCGAGGAGACCCAGTACTTC.

This clone has a single count. CDR3 region: CASSMVQNYEQYF. In DNA form, the CDR3 reads TGTGCCAGTAGTATGGTGCAGAACTACGAGCAGTACTTC. This chain links TRBV19 with TRBJ2-7; D unclear. Trimming left V 3 bases short and J 3 bases short, with 9 bases between. CDR3 length: 13 amino acids. The V gene's germline CDR1 is LNHDA and CDR2 SQIVND (reference sequence).

The gene calls are TRBV29-1 and TRBJ1-1; TRBD1 agrees at 9 bases. There are 14 residues in the CDR3. Germline lookup yields CDR1 SQVTM and CDR2 ANQGSEA. V lost 6 bases to trimming and J lost 4 bases; unmatched junction nucleotides: 9. CDR3: CSVWDRAVGTEAFF. CDR3 nucleotides: TGCAGCGTGTGGGACAGGGCGGTGGGCACTGAAGCTTTCTTT.

V and J are TRBV27 and TRBJ2-3; 7 nucleotides match TRBD1. In germline, CDR1 is MNHEY, CDR2 SMNVEV (reference sequence). Losses at the gene ends were 5 bases for V and 2 bases for J; bases not matched to a gene: 10. This CDR3 contains 16 residues. The CDR3 region is CASSTRTGATTDTQYF. CDR3 DNA sequence: TGTGCCAGCAGTACTAGGACAGGCGCGACCACAGATACGCAGTATTTT.

This chain joins TRBV15 and TRBJ2-5; D gene ambiguous. The germline gives CDR1 LNHNV, CDR2 YYDKDF (reference sequence). This CDR3 has 12 amino acids. The V end was cut by 1 base, the J end by 5 bases, with 5 bases between. CDR3 protein: CATSRALETQYF. CDR3 nucleotides: TGTGCCACCAGCAGAGCTTTGGAGACCCAGTACTTC.

V and J are TRBV5-1 and TRBJ2-5, with D tentatively TRBD1 or TRBD2 (5 bases each). Germline V gene sequence: CDR1 SGHRS, CDR2 YFSETQ. V was pared by 4 bases and J by 2 bases, with 21 bases between. CDR3 size: 17 residues. CDR3 sequence: CASSLFPPGQGQETQYF. CDR3 DNA sequence: TGCGCCAGCAGCCTTTTTCCCCCGGGGCAGGGACAAGAGACCCAGTACTTC.